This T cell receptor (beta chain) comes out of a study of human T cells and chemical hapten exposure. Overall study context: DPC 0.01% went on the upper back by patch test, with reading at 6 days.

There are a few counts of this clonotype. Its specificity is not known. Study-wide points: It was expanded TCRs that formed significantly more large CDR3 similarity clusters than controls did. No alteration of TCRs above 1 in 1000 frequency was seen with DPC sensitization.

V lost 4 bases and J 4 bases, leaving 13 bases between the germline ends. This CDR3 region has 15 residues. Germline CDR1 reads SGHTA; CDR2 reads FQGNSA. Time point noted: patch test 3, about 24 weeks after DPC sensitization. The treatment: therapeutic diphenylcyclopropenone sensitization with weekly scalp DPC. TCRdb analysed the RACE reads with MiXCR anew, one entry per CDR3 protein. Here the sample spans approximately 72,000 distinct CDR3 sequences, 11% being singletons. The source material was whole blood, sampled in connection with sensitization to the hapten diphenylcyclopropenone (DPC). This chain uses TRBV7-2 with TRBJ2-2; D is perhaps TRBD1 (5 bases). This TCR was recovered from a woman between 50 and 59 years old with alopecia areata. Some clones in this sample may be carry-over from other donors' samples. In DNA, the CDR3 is TGTGCCAGCAGCTCAGGGCGGTTGGGCACCGGGGAGCTGTTTTTT. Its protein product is CASSSGRLGTGELFF.